The 27 T cell receptor beta chains presented below share a single source sample, sequenced in a study of T cells in Graves' hyperthyroidism and ophthalmopathy. What was amplified from RNA transcripts were TCR beta CDR3 regions. HTBI primers were the set used in a first-round RT-PCR of the TCR CDR3. MiXCR was run by TCRdb on the multiplex PCR reads, yielding one entry per CDR3 protein. This table holds approximately 490,000 distinct CDR3 sequences, around a fifth found once. Source material: blood. Receptors were obtained from a woman in her sixties or seventies with Graves' ophthalmopathy.

This clonotype was counted a few times. The chain couples TRBV10-3 to TRBJ2-1; 9 bases map to TRBD2. Germline trimming cut 9 bases from V and 3 bases from J; bases unmatched to any gene: 9. There are 15 residues in the CDR3. Germline V gene lookup returns CDR1 ENHRY and CDR2 SYGVKD. The CDR3 DNA sequence: TGTGCCATGGGATCCCCTAGCGGGGTCTACAATGAGCAGTTCTTC. Its protein product is CAMGSPSGVYNEQFF.

The chain carries TRBV12-5 and TRBJ2-2, with TRBD1 identical over 10 bases. Germline V CDR1 and CDR2: LGHNT, FRNRAP. Trimming took 7 bases from V and 8 from J; bases not matched to a gene: 7. The CDR3 has 14 amino acids. This chain's CDR3 is CASDQTGGPGELFF. DNA of the CDR3: TGTGCTAGTGACCAGACAGGGGGCCCAGGGGAGCTGTTTTTT.

The chain uses TRBV19 and TRBJ2-5, with a tentative D call TRBD2 (5 bases). CDR3 length equals 18 residues. CDR1 and CDR2 from the germline V gene are LNHDA and SQIVND (reference sequence). V dropped 4 bases and J dropped 2 bases, with 23 bases sitting between them. In nucleotides, the CDR3 is TGTGCCAGTAGTAAACGGGATGGACGGATATTAGGGCAAGAGACCCAGTACTTC. Translated: CASSKRDGRILGQETQYF. Complete variable domain (other parts from reference TRBV19 and TRBJ2-5): DGGITQSPKYLFRKEGQNVTLSCEQNLNHDAMYWYRQDPGQGLRLIYYSQIVNDFQKGDIAEGYSVSREKKESFPLTVTSAQKNPTAFYLCASSKRDGRILGQETQYFGPGTRLLVL.

The sample holds a few counts of this clonotype. This chain links TRBV7-3 with TRBJ2-7, with D perhaps matching TRBD1 (6 bases). V lost 5 bases, J lost 3 bases, and 14 bases lay in between. CDR1 and CDR2 (germline): SGHTA, FQGTGA. The CDR3 runs 14 residues. CDR3 sequence: CASSPSGHLYEQYF. CDR3 DNA: TGTGCCAGCAGCCCTTCGGGACATCTCTACGAGCAGTACTTC.

In its sample, this clonotype was seen once. Germline is not matched at one junction end, which may reflect a read error. The CDR3 is CASSPWGEDGYTF. In DNA form, the CDR3 reads TGCGCCAGCAGCCCGTGGGGGGAGGATGGCTACACCTTC. The genes are TRBV9 and TRBJ1-2; a weak D match, TRBD1 (5 bases). The V gene's germline CDR1 is SGDLS and CDR2 YYNGEE. The CDR3 has 13 residues. Drawing the rest from reference TRBV9 and TRBJ1-2, the complete variable domain is DSGVTQTPKHLITATGQRVTLRCSPRSGDLSVYWYQQSLDQGLQFLIQYYNGEERAKGNILERFSAQQFPDLHSELNLSSLELGDSALYFCASSPWGEDGYTFGSGTRLTVV.

With respect to this clonotype: Possible read error: a much larger clone is one base away. The chain is built from TRBV9 and TRBJ2-1; the match to TRBD2 covers 7 bases. V was clipped by 3 bases and J by 0 bases; unmatched bases: 3. The CDR3 extends over 15 amino acids. Germline values: CDR1 SGDLS, CDR2 YYNGEE. CDR3 DNA sequence: TGTGCCAGCAGCGGGGCTAGCGGCTCCTACAATGAGCAGTTCTTC. Translation: CASSGASGSYNEQFF. The entire variable domain, with the rest obtained from reference TRBV9 and TRBJ2-1, is as follows: DSGVTQTPKHLITATGQRVTLRCSPRSGDLSVYWYQQSLDQGLQFLIQYYNGEERAKGNILERFSAQQFPDLHSELNLSSLELGDSALYFCASSGASGSYNEQFFGPGTRLTVL.

This clonotype was found many times. The chain couples TRBV20-1 to TRBJ2-3, with 12 bases identical to TRBD2. V lost 2 bases and J lost 3; bases outside the gene matches: 6. This CDR3 spans 16 amino acids. CDR1 and CDR2 (germline): DFQATT, SNEGSKA (reference sequence). The CDR3 loop reads CSARRTSGTGTDTQYF. As DNA, the CDR3 is TGCAGTGCTAGACGGACTAGCGGGACAGGGACAGATACGCAGTATTTT.

The rearrangement links TRBV24-1 to TRBJ2-1; 7 nucleotides agree with TRBD2. Unmatched junction bases numbered 5, after V lost 6 bases and J lost 13 bases. The germline gives CDR1 KGHDR, CDR2 SFDVKD. This CDR3 is built from 11 residues. CDR3 sequence (DNA): TGTGCCACCAGTCGGGCGGGAGAACAGTTCTTC. Its protein product is CATSRAGEQFF.

The chain combines TRBV11-2 with TRBJ1-6; 8 bases align to TRBD1. The CDR3 consists of 17 residues. Germline V gene lookup returns CDR1 SGHAT and CDR2 FQNNGV. With 1 base clipped from V and 11 bases from J, the junction kept 13 bases outside the gene matches. The CDR3 DNA reads as TGTGCCAGCAGCTTAGCGATCAGGACAGGGATGTACCCACCCCTCCACTTT. Translating it yields CASSLAIRTGMYPPLHF.

The rearrangement joins TRBV5-1 to TRBJ2-1; D gene unclear. Looked up from germline, CDR1 is SGHRS and CDR2 is YFSETQ. This CDR3 region has 14 residues. V dropped 7 bases and J dropped 4 bases, with 15 bases sitting between them. CDR3 amino acids: CASAPPRSYNEQFF. In nucleotides, the CDR3 is TGCGCCAGCGCCCCCCCCCGCAGTTACAATGAGCAGTTCTTC.

This clonotype was seen a few times. The rearrangement uses TRBV20-1 and TRBJ2-5; TRBD2 aligns across 14 bases. Germline trimming cut 3 bases from V and 4 bases from J; bases unmatched to any gene: 10. The CDR3 is 17 residues long. Looked up from germline, CDR1 is DFQATT and CDR2 is SNEGSKA (reference sequence). In DNA, the CDR3 is TGCAGTGCTAGGAACCCGGGACTAGCGGGAGTCCCAGAGACCCAGTACTTC. As protein: CSARNPGLAGVPETQYF.

This rearrangement joins TRBV20-1 to TRBJ2-5, with 10 nucleotides matching TRBD2. Trimming cost V 5 bases and J 5 bases; bases outside gene matches: 2. Germline-derived CDR1 and CDR2 are DFQATT and SNEGSKA (reference sequence). The CDR3 extends over 12 amino acids. The CDR3: CSAGGLAETQYF. CDR3 nucleotide sequence: TGCAGTGCTGGGGGACTAGCGGAGACCCAGTACTTC.

This clonotype showed up just a few times. The genes are TRBV27 and TRBJ1-1; possibly TRBD1 for D (5 bases). Germline V CDR1 and CDR2: MNHEY, SMNVEV (reference sequence). V lost 6 bases and J lost 4, with 9 bases in between. The CDR3 consists of 12 residues. The CDR3 region has the DNA TGTGCCAGCAGGTCAGGGTCCACTGAAGCTTTCTTT. Its translation: CASRSGSTEAFF.

The chain has TRBV3-1 and TRBJ1-3; 10 positions match TRBD1. Germline loops: CDR1 LGHDT, CDR2 YNNKEL (reference sequence). This CDR3 is built from 16 residues. V was clipped by 6 bases and J by 0 bases; unmatched bases: 5. This CDR3 is CASSRDRGISGNTIYF. The CDR3 DNA reads TGTGCCAGCAGTCGGGACAGGGGAATCTCTGGAAACACCATATATTTT.

The rearrangement links TRBV20-1 to TRBJ2-5, with 9 bases lining up with TRBD2. CDR3 size: 17 residues. The V gene's germline CDR1 is DFQATT and CDR2 SNEGSKA (reference sequence). The V gene end was trimmed by 0 bases and the J gene end by 5 bases; junction bases not matched to a gene: 13. The CDR3 spells CSARDQGSGSMRETQYF. CDR3 bases: TGCAGTGCTAGAGATCAGGGTAGCGGGAGTATGCGGGAGACCCAGTACTTC.

The V and J genes are TRBV19 and TRBJ2-7; D might be TRBD1 or TRBD2, each matching 5 bases. CDR1 is LNHDA and CDR2 is SQIVND in the germline V gene (reference sequence). V lost 5 bases and J 3 bases, leaving 20 bases between the germline ends. The CDR3 length is 16 residues. The CDR3: CASSVTGTQVGYEQYF. CDR3 nucleotides: TGTGCCAGTAGTGTGACCGGGACCCAGGTGGGCTACGAGCAGTACTTC.

In its sample, this clonotype was seen a few times. The chain couples TRBV5-1 to TRBJ2-1, with 12 bases aligning to TRBD2. This CDR3 spans 15 amino acids. Germline CDR1 is SGHRS and CDR2 is YFSETQ. V gave up 4 bases and J gave up 5 bases; unmatched junction bases: 4. This CDR3 is CASSPGLAGHNEQFF. CDR3 DNA sequence: TGCGCCAGCAGCCCGGGACTAGCGGGCCACAATGAGCAGTTCTTC.

The chain uses TRBV5-4 and TRBJ2-1; 11 nucleotides align to TRBD2. J lost 9 bases, V lost 4 bases, and 9 bases had no gene match. The CDR3 has 15 amino acids. Germline V CDR1 and CDR2: SGHNT, YYREEE (reference sequence). The CDR3 coding sequence is TGTGCCAGCAGCCAATCTTTAGCGGGAGGGAGTGAGCAGTTCTTC. It translates to CASSQSLAGGSEQFF. Full variable domain (missing parts from reference TRBV5-4 and TRBJ2-1): ETGVTQSPTHLIKTRGQQVTLRCSSQSGHNTVSWYQQALGQGPQFIFQYYREEENGRGNFPPRFSGLQFPNYSSELNVNALELDDSALYLCASSQSLAGGSEQFFGPGTRLTVL.

The chain couples TRBV28 to TRBJ2-6; D remains unclear. The CDR3 consists of 17 residues. CDR1 and CDR2 (germline): MDHEN, SYDVKM. V lost 5 bases to trimming and J lost 0 bases, with 14 bases between them. The CDR3 bases are TGTGCCAGCAGTAAAACAGTCCCCAGCTCTGGGGCCAACGTCCTGACTTTC. This codes for CASSKTVPSSGANVLTF.

This rearrangement joins TRBV12-3 or TRBV12-4 to TRBJ2-1; 13 bases are a match to TRBD2. This CDR3 has 15 amino acids. V shed 6 bases, J shed 4 bases, and the junction held 3 bases outside the gene matches. The CDR3 DNA reads as TGTGCCAGCAGCGGGACTAGCGGGAATTACAATGAGCAGTTCTTC. Protein product: CASSGTSGNYNEQFF.

This clonotype was seen more than once but under ten times. The chain joins TRBV30 to TRBJ1-2; D possibly corresponds to TRBD1 (5 bases). Trimming removed 5 bases from V and 3 bases from J, with 16 bases in between. CDR1 GTSNPN and CDR2 SVGIG come from the germline V gene (reference sequence). The CDR3 runs 14 residues. CDR3 loop: CAWGALMGHYGYTF. The CDR3 bases are TGTGCCTGGGGGGCCCTCATGGGCCACTATGGCTACACCTTC.

This clonotype was counted many times. The chain is built from TRBV20-1 and TRBJ1-6, with D perhaps TRBD1 (5 bases). V was cut by 3 bases and J by 10 bases, with 10 bases left in between. Germline CDR1 reads DFQATT; CDR2 reads SNEGSKA (reference sequence). The CDR3 has 12 residues. CDR3 sequence reads: CSASTRESPLHF. CDR3 bases: TGCAGTGCTAGTACCAGGGAATCACCCCTCCACTTT.

This clonotype was detected once. A read error is possible here, since a much larger clone lies one base away. The rearrangement uses TRBV7-2 and TRBJ2-1, with TRBD1 matching 9 bases. Germline CDR1 is SGHTA and CDR2 is FQGNSA. This CDR3 region has 16 residues. The chain's CDR3 is CASSRPGQGAYDEQFF. CDR3 DNA: TGTGCCAGCAGCAGGCCGGGACAGGGCGCCTACGATGAGCAGTTCTTC.

This clonotype was seen a handful of times. This chain uses TRBV19 with TRBJ1-2; the D gene is possibly TRBD1 (5 bases). CDR3 length: 15 residues. Looked up from germline, CDR1 is LNHDA and CDR2 is SQIVND (reference sequence). Trimming removed 6 bases from V and 2 bases from J, with 16 bases in between. The DNA for the CDR3 is TGTGCCAGTAGGCGACCCAGGACACAAAACTATGGCTACACCTTC. Translating gives CASRRPRTQNYGYTF.

The chain uses TRBV5-6 and TRBJ2-1; 10 positions agree with TRBD1. The V and J ends lost 1 base and 7 bases, in that order; junction bases with no gene match: 5. The CDR3 runs 15 residues. Germline V gene data show CDR1 as SGHDT and CDR2 as YYEEEE. CDR3 loop: CASSLTGTGANEQFF. CDR3 sequence (DNA): TGTGCCAGCAGCTTGACCGGGACAGGGGCGAATGAGCAGTTCTTC.

The chain carries TRBV30 and TRBJ2-3; possibly TRBD1 or TRBD2 for D (5 bases each). The V gene's germline CDR1 is GTSNPN and CDR2 SVGIG (reference sequence). This CDR3 spans 14 amino acids. The ends were cut back, 4 bases at V and 1 base at J, with 12 bases in the middle. Written as DNA, the CDR3 is TGTGCCTGGACCCCCGGGACGGGCACAGATACGCAGTATTTT. Its translation: CAWTPGTGTDTQYF.

The chain couples TRBV5-1 to TRBJ2-2; 8 nucleotides line up with TRBD2. The length of the CDR3 is 14 residues. The germline CDR1 and CDR2 sequences are SGHRS and YFSETQ. The J segment lost 5 bases and the V segment lost 4 bases, leaving 4 bases of the junction unmatched. The CDR3 sequence: CASSRTSQTGELFF. Written as DNA, the CDR3 is TGCGCCAGCAGCAGGACTAGCCAAACCGGGGAGCTGTTTTTT. Full variable domain (rest looked up from reference TRBV5-1 and TRBJ2-2): KAGVTQTPRYLIKTRGQQVTLSCSPISGHRSVSWYQQTPGQGLQFLFEYFSETQRNKGNFPGRFSGRQFSNSRSEMNVSTLELGDSALYLCASSRTSQTGELFFGEGSRLTVL.